This T cell receptor (delta chain) was recorded in a study of Vδ1+ human thymocytes. Points from the study as a whole: Many TRG clonotypes were shared between donors; TRD repertoires were essentially private. In the thymus, TRG and TRD repertoires looked highly polyclonal with Gaussian CDR3 lengths. Unlike peripheral blood Vdelta1+ controls, thymic delta-chain sequences included approximately 21% Vdelta2 and few Vdelta3.

With respect to this clone: Its antigen is as yet unknown.

Extracted RNA was reverse transcribed into cDNA. Multiplex PCR used pooled V-gene forward primers and a constant-region reverse primer to amplify CDR3s. TCRdb redid the clone calls on the multiplex PCR reads with CATT. The sample has some 55,000 delta-chain clones; approximately 15% are singletons. This CDR3 is built from 22 residues. Germline V gene data show CDR1 as TSWWSYY and CDR2 as QGS. The V and J ends lost 0 bases and 0 bases, in that order; junction bases with no gene match: 17. The sorted cells were CD3+ Vdelta1+ Vdelta2- thymocytes from alphabeta-depleted thymus. Vdelta1+ thymocyte sorts reached between about 98% and 99.6% purity.

The material sequenced was Vdelta1+ gamma-delta thymocytes from the thymus. Specified subset: FACS-sorted CD3+ TCRalphabeta- TCRVdelta1+ TCRVdelta2- thymocytes. The sequence came from a boy in the first two years of life who had congenital heart surgery. The chain combines TRDV1 with TRDJ1; 12 bases are a match to TRDD3. The CDR3 nucleotides read TGTGCTCTTGGGGAACTAGACGGATCCAACTGGGGGATACCCCGTTACACCGATAAACTCATCTTT. As protein: CALGELDGSNWGIPRYTDKLIF.